This T cell receptor (beta chain) was observed in a study of cytomegalovirus exposure and HLA in healthy donors. Study-wide points: An observed cluster of highly shared sequence variants was recorded as a likely sequencing artifact.

A multiplex PCR was run with 60 Vbeta primers and 13 Jbeta primers. Sequencing was performed with immunoSEQ multiplex PCR; in TCRdb, only in-frame clones are kept and a portion is missing. The table includes 120,000 to 150,000 clones, roughly 80% detected once. As concerns this clone: Antigen specificity is unknown.

The CDR3 is 12 amino acids. Per the germline V gene, CDR1 is MNHNY and CDR2 is SVGAGI (reference sequence). Unmatched junction bases numbered 0, after V lost 5 bases and J lost 5 bases. The chain joins TRBV6-6 to TRBJ2-5, with 9 bases fitting TRBD2. This TCR came from a man aged 40-49 years in good health and CMV-seronegative. The sequencing sample was made of PBMCs. The CDR3 region is CASSTSGETQYF. DNA for the CDR3: TGTGCCAGCAGTACTAGCGGGGAGACCCAGTACTTC.